The clone carrying this T cell receptor beta chain was recorded many times. The source of the sample is a study of T-cell reconstitution after alpha-beta-depleted transplantation in children. CDR1 SGHTA and CDR2 FQGNSA come from the germline V gene. Trimming removed 5 bases from V and 7 bases from J, with 12 bases in between. The CDR3 is made up of 13 amino acids. During its preparation, the TCRbeta library received unique molecular identifiers. TCRdb reprocessed the PCR reads with MiXCR, giving one entry per CDR3 protein. The repertoire includes 230,000 or so distinct CDR3 sequences, approximately 9.9% of them detected once, and less than 6% sits in the top ten.

The TCR originated in a human donor who donated a stem cell graft to a child with SCID. The chain has TRBV7-2 and TRBJ1-5, with D unclear. Specimen: PBMCs from the stem cell graft donor, collected from the stem cell graft. CDR3 sequence reads: CASSLKSGQPQHF. In DNA form, the CDR3 reads TGTGCCAGCAGCCTTAAAAGTGGGCAGCCCCAGCATTTT.